This TCR beta chain is from a study of brain T cells in children with intractable seizures. The time point: blood from clinic visit 5 months post-surgery; TSC patient then seizure free. Patients received at least one anti-epileptic drug before surgery. This table comes from immunoSEQ multiplex PCR, and its TCRdb copy is limited to in-frame clones, with some not included. This sample has 300,000 to 400,000 clones; approximately 93% occur once, and the top ten carry 4.5% to 7%. This CDR3 has 13 residues. The germline gives CDR1 KGHSH, CDR2 LQKENI. After removal of 6 bases from V and 7 bases from J, the junction contained 5 bases not matched to a gene.

Here the sequenced sample was peripheral blood, taken roughly 5 months after surgery. The clonotype was recovered from a boy younger than two with tuberous sclerosis and intractable seizures. The V call is TRBV18, the J call TRBJ2-7, with 11 bases fitting TRBD1. CDR3 bases: TGTGCCAGCTCTTGGACAGGGGGCGTAGAGCAGTACTTC. This translates into CASSWTGGVEQYF.